A single sample is the source of the 8 T cell receptor beta chains below, sequenced in a study of blood T cell repertoires in COVID-19. Sequencing was performed with immunoSEQ multiplex PCR; in TCRdb, only in-frame clones are kept and a portion is missing. The sample lists about 180,000 clones; 88% were seen once. The sequencing input was PBMCs or T cells enriched from blood (not recorded which). These receptors all come from a woman aged 18-29 years who had recovered from COVID-19.

The gene calls are TRBV4-2 and TRBJ2-1; the D gene is possibly TRBD2 (6 bases). CDR1 LGHNA and CDR2 YNFKEQ come from the germline V gene. The V end lost 1 base, the J end lost 9 bases, and 19 bases lay between the germline ends. The CDR3 totals 16 residues. The CDR3: CASSQALREEVCEQFF. The CDR3 nucleotides are TGTGCCAGCAGCCAAGCTCTGAGGGAGGAAGTTTGTGAGCAGTTCTTC.

In nucleotides, the CDR3 is TGTGCCAGCAGCGCGACATGGGGACAGGGGACGAACACTGAAGCTTTCTTT. It is translated as CASSATWGQGTNTEAFF. The chain has TRBV9 and TRBJ1-1; TRBD1 matches 10 bases. This CDR3 contains 17 residues. CDR1 is SGDLS, CDR2 YYNGEE, per germline. Unmatched junction bases numbered 9, after V lost 3 bases and J lost 1 base.

The V gene is TRBV27, the J gene TRBJ1-6; the D is unclear. Germline CDR1 reads MNHEY; CDR2 reads SMNVEV (reference sequence). V lost 3 bases, J lost 7 bases, and 13 bases lay in between. CDR3 length: 15 amino acids. This CDR3 is CASSFRRAENSPLHF. The CDR3 nucleotides read TGTGCCAGCAGTTTCAGGAGAGCGGAAAATTCACCCCTCCACTTT.

The chain links TRBV15 to TRBJ1-5; a weak D match, TRBD1 (6 bases). The germline V gene encodes CDR1 LNHNV and CDR2 YYDKDF (reference sequence). Between the trimmed V and J ends, which lost 0 bases and 5 bases, there was a span of 11 bases. There are 15 residues in the CDR3. The CDR3 DNA reads TGTGCCACCAGCAGAGATCGGGCAGGGGATCAGCCCCAGCATTTT. Residues: CATSRDRAGDQPQHF.

This clone came up once. This chain uses TRBV27 with TRBJ2-2; the D gene is possibly TRBD2 (5 bases). The CDR3 has 16 amino acids. Trimming took off 4 bases at V and 1 base at J, with 13 bases between the two ends. Germline V lookup: CDR1 MNHEY, CDR2 SMNVEV (reference sequence). This CDR3 is CASSSLFRENTGELFF. The CDR3 DNA sequence: TGTGCCAGCAGTTCCCTCTTTCGGGAGAACACCGGGGAGCTGTTTTTT.

The chain uses TRBV4-2 and TRBJ1-3; 12 bases match TRBD1. The CDR3 length is 17 residues. CDR1 and CDR2 (germline): LGHNA, YNFKEQ. V was clipped by 1 base and J by 4 bases; unmatched bases: 5. The CDR3 DNA follows: TGTGCCAGCAGCCAAGGGTGGGACAGGGGGCTCGGAAACACCATATATTTT. It encodes CASSQGWDRGLGNTIYF.

The genes are TRBV28 and TRBJ1-1; the D gene is possibly TRBD1 (5 bases). This CDR3 is built from 15 residues. Germline V gives CDR1 MDHEN, CDR2 SYDVKM. Trimming shortened V by 3 bases and J by 3 bases, and 14 bases separated the two germline ends. The chain's CDR3 is CASSFRGPKDTEAFF. The CDR3 DNA reads TGTGCCAGCAGTTTTAGGGGCCCGAAGGACACTGAAGCTTTCTTT. Drawing the rest from reference TRBV28 and TRBJ1-1, the complete variable domain is DVKVTQSSRYLVKRTGEKVFLECVQDMDHENMFWYRQDPGLGLRLIYFSYDVKMKEKGDIPEGYSVSREKKERFSLILESASTNQTSMYLCASSFRGPKDTEAFFGQGTRLTVV.

Turning to this clone: In the same sample, other DNA sequences code for this CDR3. The chain joins TRBV2 to TRBJ2-1, with 13 bases aligning to TRBD2. The germline CDR1 and CDR2 sequences are SNHLY and FYNNEI. CDR3 length equals 15 residues. V shed 3 bases and J 7 bases; nucleotides not matched to a gene: 3. The CDR3 DNA reads as TGTGCCAGCAGTGATCGACTAGCGGGAGGTAATGAGCAGTTCTTC. It yields the protein CASSDRLAGGNEQFF.